These 8 T cell receptor beta chains originate from one sample sequenced in a study of breast tumors, draining lymph nodes, adjacent tissues. The lymph nodes were axillary draining lymph nodes from breast cancer patients. A single record per CDR3 protein comes from TCRdb applying MiXCR to the multiplex PCR reads. The sample shows over 150,000 distinct CDR3 sequences, around a third of them seen only once. Source material: axillary lymph node tissue. Receptors were obtained from a female donor with breast cancer. Some clones in this sample may be carry-over from other donors' samples.

This rearrangement joins TRBV12-3 or TRBV12-4 to TRBJ1-1, with no clear D. This CDR3 is built from 14 residues. V lost 4 bases and J 6 bases, leaving 15 bases between the germline ends. The CDR3 loop is CASSSPGVNAEAFF. The DNA for the CDR3 is TGTGCCAGCAGTTCCCCTGGGGTAAATGCTGAAGCTTTCTTT.

Points on this clonotype: Relative to the germline gene, one junction end is altered; a read error may explain this. The rearrangement joins TRBV20-1 to TRBJ1-6; D possibly corresponds to TRBD1 (5 bases). Germline V CDR1 and CDR2: DFQATT, SNEGSKA (reference sequence). There are 14 residues in the CDR3. CDR3: CGARGAGGDSPLHF. The CDR3 DNA sequence: TGCGGTGCTAGAGGGGCCGGCGGAGATTCACCCCTCCACTTT.

The chain has TRBV18 and TRBJ2-3, with 7 bases identical to TRBD1. The germline gives CDR1 KGHSH, CDR2 LQKENI. Trimming removed 0 bases from V and 1 base from J; junction bases left unmatched: 1. CDR3 size: 15 residues. The CDR3 DNA sequence: TGTGCCAGCTCACCACCAGGGACAGGCACAGATACGCAGTATTTT. Its protein is CASSPPGTGTDTQYF.

About this clonotype: The CDR3 does not close with the conserved phenylalanine or tryptophan, likely indicating a read error. It is unclear where the CDR3 begins or ends on the DNA, so no DNA is shown, and the CDR3 is as TCRdb lists it. The gene calls are TRBV15 and TRBJ2-5; no DNA check was done on the table's D call, TRBD1. The CDR3 is 8 residues long, counting both termini. Germline values: CDR1 LNHNV, CDR2 YYDKDF (reference sequence). The CDR3 region is CATSSRGH.

Turning to this clonotype: A much larger clone sits a single nucleotide away, making a read error possible. The gene calls are TRBV6-1 and TRBJ2-7; D possibly corresponds to TRBD1 (6 bases). The germline gives CDR1 MNHNS, CDR2 SASEGT. The length of the CDR3 is 15 residues. DNA of the CDR3: TGTGCCAGCAGCTCGGGACCCTCAGGGGTCTACGAGCACTACTTC. This gives the protein CASSSGPSGVYEHYF.

Ten or more counts support this clonotype. The V gene is TRBV4-1, the J gene TRBJ1-5; tentatively, D is TRBD1 (5 bases). Germline assignment: CDR1 MGHRA and CDR2 YSYEKL. The ends were cut back, 0 bases at V and 0 bases at J, with 9 bases in the middle. CDR3 length: 16 residues. CDR3 bases: TGCGCCAGCAGCCAAGAGACGACAGATAGCAATCAGCCCCAGCATTTT. Translated, it gives CASSQETTDSNQPQHF.

A few counts support this clonotype. Just one base apart from a much larger clone, this may be a read error. V is TRBV15 and J is TRBJ2-3; 9 nucleotides match TRBD1. Germline assignment: CDR1 LNHNV and CDR2 YYDKDF (reference sequence). The CDR3 is 16 residues long. The CDR3 sequence: CATNRSGQGLADTQYF. CDR3 in DNA: TGTGCCACCAACAGATCGGGACAGGGATTGGCAGATACGCAGTATTTT.

There are a few counts of this clonotype. This rearrangement joins TRBV15 to TRBJ1-2; 7 nucleotides match TRBD1. J gave up 4 bases and V 1 base, and 0 bases lay outside the gene matches. Germline V gene sequence: CDR1 LNHNV, CDR2 YYDKDF (reference sequence). This CDR3 region has 13 residues. CDR3 loop: CATSRAGGYGYTF. In nucleotides, the CDR3 is TGTGCCACCAGCAGAGCAGGGGGCTATGGCTACACCTTC.